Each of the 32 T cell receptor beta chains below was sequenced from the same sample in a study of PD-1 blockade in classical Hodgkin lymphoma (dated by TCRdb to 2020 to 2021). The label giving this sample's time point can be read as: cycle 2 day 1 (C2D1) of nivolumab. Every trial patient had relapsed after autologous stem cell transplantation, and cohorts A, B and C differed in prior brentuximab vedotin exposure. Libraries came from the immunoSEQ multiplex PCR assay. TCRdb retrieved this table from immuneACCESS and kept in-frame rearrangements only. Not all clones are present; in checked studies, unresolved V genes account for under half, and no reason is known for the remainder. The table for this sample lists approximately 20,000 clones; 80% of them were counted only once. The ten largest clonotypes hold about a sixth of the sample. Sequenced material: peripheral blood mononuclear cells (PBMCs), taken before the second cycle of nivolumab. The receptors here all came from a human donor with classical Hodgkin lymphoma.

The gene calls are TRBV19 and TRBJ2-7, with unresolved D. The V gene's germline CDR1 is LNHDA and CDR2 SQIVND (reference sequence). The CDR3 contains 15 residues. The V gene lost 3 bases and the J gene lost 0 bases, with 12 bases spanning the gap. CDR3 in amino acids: CASSIAPGPSYEQYF. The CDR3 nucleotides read TGTGCCAGTAGTATTGCCCCGGGTCCCTCCTACGAGCAGTACTTC.

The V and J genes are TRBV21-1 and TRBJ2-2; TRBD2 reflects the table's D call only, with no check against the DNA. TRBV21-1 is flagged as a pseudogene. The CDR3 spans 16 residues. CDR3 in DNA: TGTGCCAGCAGCAAAGCCCGAGCGCTCGGGACCGGGGAGCTGTTTTTT. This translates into CASSKARALGTGELFF.

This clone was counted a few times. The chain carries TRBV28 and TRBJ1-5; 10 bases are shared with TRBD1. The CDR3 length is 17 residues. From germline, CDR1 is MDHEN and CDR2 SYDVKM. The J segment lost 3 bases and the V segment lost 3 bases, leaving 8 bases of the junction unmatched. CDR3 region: CASSFSIGTGDNQPQHF. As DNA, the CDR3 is TGTGCCAGCAGTTTTTCCATCGGGACAGGGGACAATCAGCCCCAGCATTTT. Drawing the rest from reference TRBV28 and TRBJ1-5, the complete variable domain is DVKVTQSSRYLVKRTGEKVFLECVQDMDHENMFWYRQDPGLGLRLIYFSYDVKMKEKGDIPEGYSVSREKKERFSLILESASTNQTSMYLCASSFSIGTGDNQPQHFGDGTRLSIL.

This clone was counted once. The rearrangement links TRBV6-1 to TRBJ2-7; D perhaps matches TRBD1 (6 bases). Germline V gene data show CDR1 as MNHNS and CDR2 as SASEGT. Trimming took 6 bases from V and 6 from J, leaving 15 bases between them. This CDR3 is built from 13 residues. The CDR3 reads CASRRTVTTEQYF. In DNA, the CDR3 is TGTGCCAGCAGGAGGACAGTGACCACCGAGCAGTACTTC.

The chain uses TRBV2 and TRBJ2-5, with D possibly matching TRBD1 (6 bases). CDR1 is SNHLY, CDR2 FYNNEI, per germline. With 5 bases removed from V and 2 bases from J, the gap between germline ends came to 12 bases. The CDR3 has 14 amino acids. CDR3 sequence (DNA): TGTGCCAGCAGTTGGGGTGGGACACAAGAGACCCAGTACTTC. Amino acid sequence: CASSWGGTQETQYF.

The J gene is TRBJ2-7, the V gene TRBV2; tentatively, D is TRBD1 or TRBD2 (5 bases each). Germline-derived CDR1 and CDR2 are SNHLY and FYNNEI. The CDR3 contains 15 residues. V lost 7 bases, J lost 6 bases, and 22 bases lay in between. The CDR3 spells CASTYWGSSWGEQYF. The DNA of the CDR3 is TGTGCCAGCACGTATTGGGGGTCCTCTTGGGGCGAGCAGTACTTC.

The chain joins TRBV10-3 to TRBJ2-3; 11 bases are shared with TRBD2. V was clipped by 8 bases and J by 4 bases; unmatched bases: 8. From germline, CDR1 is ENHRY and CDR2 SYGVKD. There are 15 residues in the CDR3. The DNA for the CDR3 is TGTGCCATCGGACCGACTAGCGGGATTTCAGATACGCAGTATTTT. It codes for CAIGPTSGISDTQYF.

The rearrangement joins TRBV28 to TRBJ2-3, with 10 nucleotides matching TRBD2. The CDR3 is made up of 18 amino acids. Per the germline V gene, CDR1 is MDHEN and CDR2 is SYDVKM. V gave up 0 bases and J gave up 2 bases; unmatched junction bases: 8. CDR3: CASSLWLAGALVTDTQYF. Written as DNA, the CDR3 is TGTGCCAGCAGTTTATGGCTAGCGGGAGCCCTCGTCACAGATACGCAGTATTTT.

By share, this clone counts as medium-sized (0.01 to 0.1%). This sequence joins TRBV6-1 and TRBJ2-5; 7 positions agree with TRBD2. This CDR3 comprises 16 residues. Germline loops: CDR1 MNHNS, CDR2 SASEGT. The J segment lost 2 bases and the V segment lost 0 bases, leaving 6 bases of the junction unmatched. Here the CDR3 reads CASSEAGGGVQETQYF. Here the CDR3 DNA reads TGTGCCAGCAGTGAAGCCGGGGGAGGGGTACAAGAGACCCAGTACTTC.

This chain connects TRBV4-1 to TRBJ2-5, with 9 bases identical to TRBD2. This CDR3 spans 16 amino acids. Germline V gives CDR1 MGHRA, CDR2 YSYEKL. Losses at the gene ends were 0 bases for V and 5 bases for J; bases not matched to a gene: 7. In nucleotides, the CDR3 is TGCGCCAGCAGCCAAGAGCGTAGCGGGAGCTATGAGACCCAGTACTTC. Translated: CASSQERSGSYETQYF.

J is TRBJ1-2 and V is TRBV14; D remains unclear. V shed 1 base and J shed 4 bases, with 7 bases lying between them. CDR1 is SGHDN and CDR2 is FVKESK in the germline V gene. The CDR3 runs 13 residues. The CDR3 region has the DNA TGTGCCAGCAGCCAAGTAGCGGCCTATGGCTACACCTTC. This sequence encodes CASSQVAAYGYTF.

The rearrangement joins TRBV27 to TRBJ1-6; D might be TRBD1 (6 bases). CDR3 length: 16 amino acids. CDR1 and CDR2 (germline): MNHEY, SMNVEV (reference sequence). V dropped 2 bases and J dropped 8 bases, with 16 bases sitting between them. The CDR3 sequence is CASSLRQGGIYSPLHF. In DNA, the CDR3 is TGTGCCAGCAGTTTACGGCAAGGGGGAATATATTCACCCCTCCACTTT.

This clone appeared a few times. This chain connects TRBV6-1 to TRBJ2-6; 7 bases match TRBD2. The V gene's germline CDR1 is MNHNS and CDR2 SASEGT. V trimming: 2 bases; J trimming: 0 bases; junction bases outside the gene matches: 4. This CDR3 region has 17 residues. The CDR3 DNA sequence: TGTGCCAGCAGTGAACCGGCGGGGGTCTCTGGGGCCAACGTCCTGACTTTC. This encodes CASSEPAGVSGANVLTF.

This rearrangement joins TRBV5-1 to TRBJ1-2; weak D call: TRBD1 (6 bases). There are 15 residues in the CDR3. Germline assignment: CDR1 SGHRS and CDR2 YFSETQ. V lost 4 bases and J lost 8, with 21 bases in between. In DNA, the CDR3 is TGCGCCAGCAGCCCCGGAGGGGGGGGCGCGTGGGGCTACACCTTC. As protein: CASSPGGGGAWGYTF.

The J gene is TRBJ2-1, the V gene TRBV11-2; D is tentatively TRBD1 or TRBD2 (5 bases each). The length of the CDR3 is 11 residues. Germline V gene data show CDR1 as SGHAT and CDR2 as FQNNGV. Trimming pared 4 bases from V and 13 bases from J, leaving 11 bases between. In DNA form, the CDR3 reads TGTGCCAGCAGCTCCGGGACCGTACAGTTCTTC. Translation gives CASSSGTVQFF.

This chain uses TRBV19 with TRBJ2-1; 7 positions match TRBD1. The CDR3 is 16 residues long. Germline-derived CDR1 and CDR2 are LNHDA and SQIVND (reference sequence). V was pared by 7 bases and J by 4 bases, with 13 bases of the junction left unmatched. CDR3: CASTRTGANRYNEQFF. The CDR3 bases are TGTGCCAGTACTCGTACAGGGGCCAATCGATACAATGAGCAGTTCTTC.

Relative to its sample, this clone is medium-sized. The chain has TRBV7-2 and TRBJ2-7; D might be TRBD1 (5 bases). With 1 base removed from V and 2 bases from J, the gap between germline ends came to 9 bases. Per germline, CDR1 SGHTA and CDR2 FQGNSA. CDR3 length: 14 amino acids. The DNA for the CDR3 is TGTGCCAGCAGCTTAGAGGTAGGGGCCTACGAGCAGTACTTC. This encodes CASSLEVGAYEQYF.

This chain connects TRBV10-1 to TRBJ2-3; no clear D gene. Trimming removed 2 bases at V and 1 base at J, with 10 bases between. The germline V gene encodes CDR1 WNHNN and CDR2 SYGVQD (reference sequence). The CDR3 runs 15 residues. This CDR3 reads CASSEVTGGTDTQYF. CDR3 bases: TGCGCCAGCAGTGAGGTAACCGGCGGCACAGATACGCAGTATTTT.

In DNA, the CDR3 is TGCGCCAGCAGCTCCTCCGGGACTAACTACGAGCAGTACTTC. Residues: CASSSSGTNYEQYF. The chain employs TRBV5-1 and TRBJ2-5, with 7 bases aligning to TRBD2. The J call is uncertain, as TRBJ2-7 better fits the DNA end. Per germline, CDR1 SGHRS and CDR2 YFSETQ. This CDR3 is built from 14 residues.

The CDR3 loop is CASSQNRGLAGSEQFF. The CDR3 DNA sequence: TGTGCCAGCAGCCAAAATAGGGGACTAGCGGGTTCTGAGCAGTTCTTC. The chain joins TRBV4-2 to TRBJ2-1, with 12 bases matching TRBD2. This CDR3 is built from 16 residues. V lost 2 bases and J lost 9; bases outside the gene matches: 8. Germline CDR1 reads LGHNA; CDR2 reads YNFKEQ.

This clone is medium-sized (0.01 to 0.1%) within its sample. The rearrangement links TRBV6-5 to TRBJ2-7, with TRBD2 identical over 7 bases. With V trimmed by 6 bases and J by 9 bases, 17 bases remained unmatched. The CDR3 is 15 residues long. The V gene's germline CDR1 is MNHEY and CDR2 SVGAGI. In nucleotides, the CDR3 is TGTGCCAGCAGCTCCGGGCTAGCGGACGCCTCGGTGCAGTACTTC. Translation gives CASSSGLADASVQYF.

The CDR3 nucleotides read TGTGCCAGTAGTCTTCGGACAGGCTTCTCGTCACAGCGGACGCAGTATTTT. It is translated as CASSLRTGFSSQRTQYF. V gene TRBV19 combines with J gene TRBJ2-3; 7 bases are a match to TRBD1. This CDR3 comprises 17 residues. The ends lost 5 bases at V and 9 bases at J; junction bases unmatched: 20. Germline assignment: CDR1 LNHDA and CDR2 SQIVND (reference sequence).

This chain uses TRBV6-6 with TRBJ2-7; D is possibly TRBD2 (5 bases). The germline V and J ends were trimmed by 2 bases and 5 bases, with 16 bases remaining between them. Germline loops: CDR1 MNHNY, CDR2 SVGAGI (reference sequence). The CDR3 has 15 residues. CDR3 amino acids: CASSYVGSMVDEQYF. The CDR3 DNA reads TGTGCCAGCAGTTACGTGGGGAGTATGGTCGACGAGCAGTACTTC.

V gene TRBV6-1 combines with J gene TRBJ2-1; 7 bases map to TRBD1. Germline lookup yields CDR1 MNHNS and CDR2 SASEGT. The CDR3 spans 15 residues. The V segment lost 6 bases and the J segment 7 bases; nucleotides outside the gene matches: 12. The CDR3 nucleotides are TGTGCCAGCAGCACCGGGACAGCAGGCCTGAATGAGCAGTTCTTC. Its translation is CASSTGTAGLNEQFF.

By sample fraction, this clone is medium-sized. CDR3 loop: CASSEAGGGGYTF. For the CDR3, the DNA is TGTGCCAGCTCGGAAGCAGGGGGCGGTGGCTACACCTTC. The rearrangement joins TRBV18 to TRBJ1-2; TRBD1 matches at 8 bases. J gave up 7 bases and V 6 bases, and 7 bases lay outside the gene matches. The CDR3 runs 13 residues. CDR1 and CDR2 (germline): KGHSH, LQKENI.

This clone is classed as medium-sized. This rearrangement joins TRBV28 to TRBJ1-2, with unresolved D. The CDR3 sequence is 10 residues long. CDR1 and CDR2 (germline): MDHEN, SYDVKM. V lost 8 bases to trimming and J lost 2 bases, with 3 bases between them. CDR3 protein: CASGNYGYTF. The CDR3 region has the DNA TGTGCCAGCGGAAACTATGGCTACACCTTC.

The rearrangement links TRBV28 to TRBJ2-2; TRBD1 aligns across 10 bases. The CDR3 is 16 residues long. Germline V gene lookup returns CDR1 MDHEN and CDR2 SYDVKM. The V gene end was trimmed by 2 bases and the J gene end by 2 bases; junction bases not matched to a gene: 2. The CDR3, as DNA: TGTGCCAGCAGTTTAGCGACAGGGGGCAACACCGGGGAGCTGTTTTTT. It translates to CASSLATGGNTGELFF.

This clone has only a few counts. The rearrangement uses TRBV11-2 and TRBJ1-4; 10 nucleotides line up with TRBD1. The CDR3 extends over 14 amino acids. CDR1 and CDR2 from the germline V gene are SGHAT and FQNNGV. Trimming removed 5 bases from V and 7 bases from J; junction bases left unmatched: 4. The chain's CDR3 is CASSQDRGSEKLFF. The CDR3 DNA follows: TGTGCCAGCAGCCAGGACAGGGGGTCTGAAAAACTGTTTTTT.

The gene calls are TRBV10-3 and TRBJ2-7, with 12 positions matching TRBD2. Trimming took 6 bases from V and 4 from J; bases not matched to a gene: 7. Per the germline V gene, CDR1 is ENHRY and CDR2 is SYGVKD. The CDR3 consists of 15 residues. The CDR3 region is CAISKGLAGTYEQYF. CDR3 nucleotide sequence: TGTGCCATCAGCAAGGGACTAGCGGGTACGTACGAGCAGTACTTC.

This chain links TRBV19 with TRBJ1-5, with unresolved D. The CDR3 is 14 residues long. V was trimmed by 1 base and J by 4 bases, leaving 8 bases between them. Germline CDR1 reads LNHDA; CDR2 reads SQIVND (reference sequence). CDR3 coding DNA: TGTGCCAGTAGTATAGTAGGTAAGAATCAGCCCCAGCATTTT. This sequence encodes CASSIVGKNQPQHF.

The CDR3 DNA follows: TGCAGCGTTGAATTGGGGTTCGGATATGGCTACACCTTC. This sequence encodes CSVELGFGYGYTF. This chain joins TRBV29-1 and TRBJ1-2; D remains unclear. This CDR3 spans 13 amino acids. Trimming took 2 bases from V and 5 from J, leaving 12 bases between them. Germline CDR1 and CDR2: SQVTM and ANQGSEA. The variable domain in full, with the rest retrieved from reference TRBV29-1 and TRBJ1-2, is SAVISQKPSRDICQRGTSLTIQCQVDSQVTMMFWYRQQPGQSLTLIATANQGSEATYESGFVIDKFPISRPNLTFSTLTVSNMSPEDSSIYLCSVELGFGYGYTFGSGTRLTVV.

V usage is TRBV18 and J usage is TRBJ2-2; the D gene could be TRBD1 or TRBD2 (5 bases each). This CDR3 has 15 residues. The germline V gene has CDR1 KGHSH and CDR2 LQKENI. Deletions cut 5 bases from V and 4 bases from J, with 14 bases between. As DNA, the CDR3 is TGTGCCAGCTCAGGGACCGCCCTCGGCACCGGGGAGCTGTTTTTT. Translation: CASSGTALGTGELFF.